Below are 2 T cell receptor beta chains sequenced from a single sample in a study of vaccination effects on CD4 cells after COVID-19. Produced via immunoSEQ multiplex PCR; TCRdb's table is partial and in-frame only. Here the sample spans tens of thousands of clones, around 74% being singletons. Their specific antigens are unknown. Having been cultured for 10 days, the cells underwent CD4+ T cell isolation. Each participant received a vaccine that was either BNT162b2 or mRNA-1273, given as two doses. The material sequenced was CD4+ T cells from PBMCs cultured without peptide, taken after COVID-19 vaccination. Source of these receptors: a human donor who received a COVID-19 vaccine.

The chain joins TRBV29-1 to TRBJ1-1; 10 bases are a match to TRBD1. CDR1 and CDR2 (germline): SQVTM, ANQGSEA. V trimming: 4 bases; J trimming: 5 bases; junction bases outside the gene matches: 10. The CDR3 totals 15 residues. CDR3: CSVGPSTGGHTEAFF. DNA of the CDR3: TGCAGCGTTGGCCCTTCGACAGGGGGCCATACTGAAGCTTTCTTT.

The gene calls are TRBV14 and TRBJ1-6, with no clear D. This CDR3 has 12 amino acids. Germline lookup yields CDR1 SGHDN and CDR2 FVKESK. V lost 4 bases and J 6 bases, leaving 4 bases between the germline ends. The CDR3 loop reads CASSRFNSPLHF. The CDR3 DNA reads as TGTGCCAGCAGCCGGTTTAATTCACCCCTCCACTTT. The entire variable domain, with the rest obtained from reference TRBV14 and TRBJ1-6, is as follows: EAGVTQFPSHSVIEKGQTVTLRCDPISGHDNLYWYRRVMGKEIKFLLHFVKESKQDESGMPNNRFLAERTGGTYSTLKVQPAELEDSGVYFCASSRFNSPLHFGNGTRLTVT.